What follows is one TCR beta chain and its context. Assay used: immunoSEQ multiplex PCR; TCRdb lists only in-frame clones, some missing. The sample has roughly 80,000 clones, approximately 87% seen once. This entry comes from a study of T cell clones after liver transplantation. Sample: CD4+ T cells from blood, taken at the 22-month timepoint. This TCR derives from a human patient who received a liver transplant. The T cells may come from the graft donor.

The CDR3 sequence: CSVVGDSTDTQYF. The CDR3 DNA reads TGCAGCGTTGTGGGGGACAGCACAGATACGCAGTATTTT. The chain recombines TRBV29-1 with TRBJ2-3; TRBD1 or TRBD2 may be the D gene (5 bases each). Germline CDR1 SQVTM, CDR2 ANQGSEA. V was pared by 4 bases and J by 0 bases, with 8 bases between. This CDR3 region has 13 residues.